Presented here are 18 T cell receptor beta chains from one specimen sequenced in a study of graft-versus-host responses after intestinal transplantation (dated by TCRdb to 2020 to 2023). The method was the immunoSEQ multiplex PCR assay. TCRdb carries this immuneACCESS record with in-frame sequences only. Its versions omit some clonotypes, under half of them owing to an unresolved V gene in the studies checked, with the rest unexplained. Counted in this sample were tens of thousands of clones; roughly 90% of them appeared once. Approximately 0.6% of the sample belongs to the ten largest clones. According to the study, the label for this sample's time point signals: cells obtained before transplantation from donor or recipient. For these TCRs, the target antigens are not known. This sample comprised unstimulated CD4+ T cells sorted from spleen or lymph node cells, obtained before transplant. These TCRs come from a human donor who was the organ donor for an intestinal transplant.

V is TRBV19 and J is TRBJ2-5, with TRBD2 matching 11 bases. This CDR3 is built from 15 residues. Trimming cost V 3 bases and J 4 bases; bases outside gene matches: 4. Germline loops: CDR1 LNHDA, CDR2 SQIVND (reference sequence). The CDR3 loop is CASSIGLAGLETQYF. The DNA of the CDR3 is TGTGCCAGTAGTATTGGACTAGCGGGCTTAGAGACCCAGTACTTC.

The rearrangement joins TRBV5-4 to TRBJ2-5; D is undetermined. The CDR3 length is 14 residues. The germline V and J ends were trimmed by 2 bases and 1 base, with 9 bases remaining between them. Germline-derived CDR1 and CDR2 are SGHNT and YYREEE (reference sequence). The DNA for the CDR3 is TGTGCCAGCAGCTTCAGGCCAGCCCAAGAGACCCAGTACTTC. Translated, it gives CASSFRPAQETQYF.

The genes are TRBV6-7 and TRBJ1-2; 11 nucleotides line up with TRBD1. TRBV6-7 is filed as an ORF, its function uncertain. V lost 2 bases to trimming and J lost 7 bases; unmatched junction nucleotides: 6. This CDR3 comprises 15 residues. The CDR3 DNA is TGTGCCAGCAGTTACCAGGACAGGGGGCTGGGTGGCTACACCTTC. Its translation is CASSYQDRGLGGYTF.

V usage is TRBV7-9 and J usage is TRBJ2-3; D remains ambiguous. CDR1 and CDR2 from the germline V gene are SEHNR and FQNEAQ (reference sequence). V was trimmed by 4 bases and J by 8 bases, leaving 16 bases between them. This CDR3 has 14 amino acids. CDR3 region: CASSSPPPSLTQYF. The CDR3 DNA is TGTGCCAGCAGCTCCCCCCCGCCTTCACTTACGCAGTATTTT.

J is TRBJ1-1 and V is TRBV6-5; D might be TRBD1 (6 bases). V dropped 6 bases and J dropped 11 bases, with 22 bases sitting between them. This CDR3 spans 14 amino acids. Germline values: CDR1 MNHEY, CDR2 SVGAGI. This CDR3 is CASSRGRGAPGAFF. The CDR3 region has the DNA TGTGCCAGCAGCCGGGGCAGGGGCGCCCCTGGGGCTTTCTTT.

The chain couples TRBV11-3 to TRBJ2-5, with D perhaps TRBD2 (7 bases). In germline, CDR1 is SGHNT, CDR2 YENEEA. V was clipped by 3 bases and J by 4 bases, with 12 bases between them. The CDR3 is 14 residues long. The CDR3: CASSLSGGGETQYF. DNA for the CDR3: TGTGCCAGCAGCTTGTCGGGGGGCGGAGAGACCCAGTACTTC.

The chain uses TRBV9 and TRBJ2-4, with a possible D match to TRBD2 (6 bases). Germline assignment: CDR1 SGDLS and CDR2 YYNGEE. V shed 1 base and J shed 4 bases, with 18 bases lying between them. The CDR3 is 17 amino acids. The CDR3 loop reads CASSVNGYGGTKNIQYF. CDR3 sequence (DNA): TGTGCCAGCAGCGTAAATGGATATGGCGGGACTAAAAACATTCAGTACTTC.

The rearrangement uses TRBV2 and TRBJ1-1, with D unclear. Germline lookup yields CDR1 SNHLY and CDR2 FYNNEI. V was shortened by 7 bases and J by 1 base, with 13 bases between the two germline ends. This CDR3 spans 14 amino acids. The CDR3 is CASMAEPPNTEAFF. The CDR3 region has the DNA TGTGCCAGCATGGCGGAACCCCCGAACACTGAAGCTTTCTTT.

In its sample, this clone was seen once. The J gene is TRBJ2-6, the V gene TRBV9, with TRBD1 as a possible D gene (5 bases). The CDR3 loop spans 15 amino acids. V was trimmed by 2 bases and J by 4 bases, leaving 10 bases between them. Per the germline V gene, CDR1 is SGDLS and CDR2 is YYNGEE. The DNA of the CDR3 is TGTGCCAGCAGCGTGTTAGGGGCCGGGGCCAACGTCCTGACTTTC. Translation gives CASSVLGAGANVLTF.

The chain employs TRBV7-8 and TRBJ2-7; 9 bases align to TRBD1. The trim removed 5 bases at V and 0 bases at J, leaving 14 bases unmatched. This CDR3 is built from 18 residues. The germline V gene has CDR1 SGHVS and CDR2 FQNEAQ. The DNA of the CDR3 is TGTGCCAGCAGCCAACACAGGGGGCGGACCCACAGCTCCTACGAGCAGTACTTC. Amino acids: CASSQHRGRTHSSYEQYF.

As for this clone: This same CDR3 is encoded by further DNA sequences in the sample. The chain joins TRBV9 to TRBJ1-4; tentative D call: TRBD1 (5 bases). V lost 3 bases and J 1 base, leaving 7 bases between the germline ends. CDR1 is SGDLS and CDR2 is YYNGEE in the germline V gene. The CDR3 loop spans 14 amino acids. CDR3 amino acids: CASSAGGTNEKLFF. The CDR3, as DNA: TGTGCCAGCAGCGCCGGGGGAACTAATGAAAAACTGTTTTTT.

The J gene is TRBJ2-7, the V gene TRBV28; 8 bases match TRBD2. Trimming at V came to 4 bases and at J to 7 bases, leaving 15 bases not matched to a gene. The CDR3 loop spans 16 amino acids. The germline gives CDR1 MDHEN, CDR2 SYDVKM. The CDR3: CASSSPGGGTFGEQYF. CDR3 nucleotide sequence: TGTGCCAGCAGTTCTCCCGGGGGGGGCACGTTTGGTGAGCAGTACTTC.

The V and J genes are TRBV11-1 and TRBJ2-7, with TRBD2 matching over 12 bases. CDR1 and CDR2 (germline): SGHAT, FQDESV (reference sequence). Losses at the gene ends were 4 bases for V and 2 bases for J; bases not matched to a gene: 3. This CDR3 has 15 amino acids. The chain's CDR3 is CASSSRLAGAYEQYF. DNA of the CDR3: TGTGCCAGCAGCTCTCGACTAGCGGGAGCCTACGAGCAGTACTTC.

This chain uses TRBV11-1 with TRBJ1-1, with D unresolved. Germline CDR1 and CDR2: SGHAT and FQDESV (reference sequence). The CDR3 spans 12 residues. Trimming left V 6 bases short and J 6 bases short, with 11 bases between. The DNA for the CDR3 is TGTGCCAGCAGGGGCATTTTCTCTGAAGCTTTCTTT. Protein sequence: CASRGIFSEAFF.

This clone appeared a single time. The chain links TRBV30 to TRBJ2-3; D may be TRBD2 (7 bases). Trimming cost V 4 bases and J 4 bases, with 9 bases left between them. CDR1 and CDR2 from the germline V gene are GTSNPN and SVGIG (reference sequence). The CDR3 totals 12 residues. The DNA for the CDR3 is TGTGCCTGGAAGGGGGGGGCAGATACGCAGTATTTT. It translates to CAWKGGADTQYF.

CDR3 amino acids: CASSDPAGPTEAFF. The CDR3 DNA is TGTGCCAGCAGCGATCCCGCAGGTCCCACTGAAGCTTTCTTT. The chain couples TRBV6-1 to TRBJ1-1, with D uncertain. Per germline, CDR1 MNHNS and CDR2 SASEGT. V was cut by 6 bases and J by 4 bases, with 15 bases left in between. The CDR3 totals 14 residues.

About this clone: One junction end does not reproduce the germline sequence, and a read error may be involved. The gene calls are TRBV7-2 and TRBJ1-1; TRBD1 matches at 8 bases. Germline CDR1 and CDR2: SGHTA and FQGNSA. The CDR3 is 13 residues long. The CDR3, as DNA: TGTGCCAGCAGCCGACAGGGGAACACTAAAGCTTTCTTT. It translates to CASSRQGNTKAFF.

This chain joins TRBV2 and TRBJ2-2, with D hard to call. The CDR3 runs to 13 residues. Germline loops: CDR1 SNHLY, CDR2 FYNNEI. The V end was cut by 3 bases, the J end by 5 bases, with 7 bases between. CDR3 protein: CASSESVTGELFF. DNA of the CDR3: TGTGCCAGCAGTGAGTCTGTTACCGGGGAGCTGTTTTTT.